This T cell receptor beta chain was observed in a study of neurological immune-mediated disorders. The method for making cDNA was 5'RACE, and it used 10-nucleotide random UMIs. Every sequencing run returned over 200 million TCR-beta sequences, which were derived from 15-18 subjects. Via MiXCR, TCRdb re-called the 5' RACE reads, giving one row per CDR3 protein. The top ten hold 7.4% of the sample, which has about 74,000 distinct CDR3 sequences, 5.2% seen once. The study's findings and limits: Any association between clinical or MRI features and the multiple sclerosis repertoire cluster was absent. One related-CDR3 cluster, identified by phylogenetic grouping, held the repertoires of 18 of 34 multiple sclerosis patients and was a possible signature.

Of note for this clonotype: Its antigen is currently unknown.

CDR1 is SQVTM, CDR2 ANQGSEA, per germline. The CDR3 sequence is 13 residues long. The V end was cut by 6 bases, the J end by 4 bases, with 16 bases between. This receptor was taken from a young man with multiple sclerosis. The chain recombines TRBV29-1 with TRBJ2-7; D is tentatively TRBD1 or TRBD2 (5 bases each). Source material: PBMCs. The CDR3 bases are TGCAGCGTGGAGGTGGTAAAGGGGTACGAGCAGTACTTC. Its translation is CSVEVVKGYEQYF.